This TCR beta chain appears in the sequencing data of a study of blood T cell repertoires in COVID-19. About the study: Samples representing acute and convalescent COVID-19 were sourced from the United States, Italy and Spain. T cells, B-cell-depleted T cells, or PBMCs supplied cDNA or gDNA.

TCRdb's table, derived via immunoSEQ multiplex PCR, lists solely in-frame clones and lacks some. The data show some 56,000 clones, about 82% seen once. Trimming stripped 6 bases from V and 1 base from J, with 16 bases between. From germline, CDR1 is SGHRS and CDR2 YFSETQ. CDR3 length: 15 residues. The sequence came from a woman older than 75 with acute or convalescent COVID-19. The chain combines TRBV5-1 with TRBJ2-5; D is perhaps TRBD2 (5 bases). Sequencing used peripheral blood. The CDR3 loop is CASTWSRLSQETQYF. Written as DNA, the CDR3 is TGCGCCAGCACATGGAGTAGACTAAGCCAAGAGACCCAGTACTTC.